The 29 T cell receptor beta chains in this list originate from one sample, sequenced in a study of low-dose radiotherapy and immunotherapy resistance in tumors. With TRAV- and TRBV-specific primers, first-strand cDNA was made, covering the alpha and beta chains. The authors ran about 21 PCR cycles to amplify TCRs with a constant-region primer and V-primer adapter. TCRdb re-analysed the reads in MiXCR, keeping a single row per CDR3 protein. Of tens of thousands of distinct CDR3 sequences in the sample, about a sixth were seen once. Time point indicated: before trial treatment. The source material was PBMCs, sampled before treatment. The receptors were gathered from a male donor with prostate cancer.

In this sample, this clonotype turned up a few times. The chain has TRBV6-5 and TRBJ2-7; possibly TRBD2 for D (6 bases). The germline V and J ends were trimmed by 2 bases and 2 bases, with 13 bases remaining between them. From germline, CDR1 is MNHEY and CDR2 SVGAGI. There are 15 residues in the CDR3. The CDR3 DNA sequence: TGTGCCAGCAGTTACGGGGGGACGGGCACCTACGAGCAGTACTTC. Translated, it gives CASSYGGTGTYEQYF.

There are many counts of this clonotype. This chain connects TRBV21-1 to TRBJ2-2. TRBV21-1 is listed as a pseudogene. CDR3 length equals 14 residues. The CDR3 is CASSKKAVSGELFF. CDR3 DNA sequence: TGTGCCAGCAGCAAAAAGGCTGTTTCCGGGGAGCTGTTTTTT.

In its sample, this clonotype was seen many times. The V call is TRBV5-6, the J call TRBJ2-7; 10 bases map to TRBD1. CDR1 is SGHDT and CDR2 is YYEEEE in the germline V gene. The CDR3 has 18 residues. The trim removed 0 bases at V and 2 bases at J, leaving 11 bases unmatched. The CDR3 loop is CASSLGVGLTGGTYEQYF. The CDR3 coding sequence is TGTGCCAGCAGCTTGGGTGTCGGACTGACAGGGGGCACCTACGAGCAGTACTTC.

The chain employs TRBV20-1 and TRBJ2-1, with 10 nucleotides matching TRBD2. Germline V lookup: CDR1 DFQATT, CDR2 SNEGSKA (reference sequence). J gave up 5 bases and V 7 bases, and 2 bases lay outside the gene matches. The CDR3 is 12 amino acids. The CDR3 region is CSGTSGNNEQFF. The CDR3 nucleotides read TGCAGTGGTACTAGCGGGAACAATGAGCAGTTCTTC.

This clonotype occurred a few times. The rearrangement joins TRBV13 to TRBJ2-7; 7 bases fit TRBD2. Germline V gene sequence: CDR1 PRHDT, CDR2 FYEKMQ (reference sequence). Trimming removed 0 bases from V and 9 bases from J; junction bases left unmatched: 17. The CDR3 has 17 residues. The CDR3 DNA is TGTGCCAGCAGCTTAGGCCGTCGGGGGGTTCGACTTTCTACGCAGTACTTC. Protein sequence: CASSLGRRGVRLSTQYF.

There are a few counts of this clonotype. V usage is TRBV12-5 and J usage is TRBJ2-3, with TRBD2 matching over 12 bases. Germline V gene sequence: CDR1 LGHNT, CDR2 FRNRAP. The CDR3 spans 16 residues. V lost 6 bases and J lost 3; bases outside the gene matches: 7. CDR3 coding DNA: TGTGCTAGTGGCCCTGGACTAGCGGGGAAGACAGATACGCAGTATTTT. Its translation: CASGPGLAGKTDTQYF.

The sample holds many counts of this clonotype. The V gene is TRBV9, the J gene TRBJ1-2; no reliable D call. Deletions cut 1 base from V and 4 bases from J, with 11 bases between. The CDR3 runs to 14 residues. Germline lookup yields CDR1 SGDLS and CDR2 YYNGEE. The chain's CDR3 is CASSVHAEPYGYTF. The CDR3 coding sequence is TGTGCCAGCAGCGTACATGCCGAGCCCTATGGCTACACCTTC.

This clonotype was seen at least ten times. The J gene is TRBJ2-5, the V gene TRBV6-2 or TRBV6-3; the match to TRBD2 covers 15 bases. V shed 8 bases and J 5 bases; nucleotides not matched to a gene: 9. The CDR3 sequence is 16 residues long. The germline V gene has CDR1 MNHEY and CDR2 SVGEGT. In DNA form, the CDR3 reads TGTGCCAGCCGATGGACTAGCGGGGGGGAGACGGAGACCCAGTACTTC. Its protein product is CASRWTSGGETETQYF.

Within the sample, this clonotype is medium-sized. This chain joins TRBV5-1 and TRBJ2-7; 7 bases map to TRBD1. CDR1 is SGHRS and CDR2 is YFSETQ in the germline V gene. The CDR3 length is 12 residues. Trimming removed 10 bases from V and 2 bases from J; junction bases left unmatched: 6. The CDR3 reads CAGPGTAYEQYF. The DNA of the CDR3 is TGCGCCGGGCCCGGGACAGCCTACGAGCAGTACTTC.

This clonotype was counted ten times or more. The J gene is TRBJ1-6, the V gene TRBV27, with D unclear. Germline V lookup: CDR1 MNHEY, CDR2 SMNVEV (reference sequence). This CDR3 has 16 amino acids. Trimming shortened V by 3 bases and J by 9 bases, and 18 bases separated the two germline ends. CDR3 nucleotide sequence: TGTGCCAGCAGTTTGGGCAGCGTGAACGTAATTTCACCCCTCCACTTT. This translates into CASSLGSVNVISPLHF.

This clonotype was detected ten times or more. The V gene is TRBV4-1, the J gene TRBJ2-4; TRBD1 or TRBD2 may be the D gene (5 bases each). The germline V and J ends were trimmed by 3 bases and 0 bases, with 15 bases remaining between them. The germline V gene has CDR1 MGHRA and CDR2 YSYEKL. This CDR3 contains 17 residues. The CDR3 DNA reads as TGCGCCAGCAGCCAGCCGGGACGCAACATAGCCAAAAACATTCAGTACTTC. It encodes CASSQPGRNIAKNIQYF.

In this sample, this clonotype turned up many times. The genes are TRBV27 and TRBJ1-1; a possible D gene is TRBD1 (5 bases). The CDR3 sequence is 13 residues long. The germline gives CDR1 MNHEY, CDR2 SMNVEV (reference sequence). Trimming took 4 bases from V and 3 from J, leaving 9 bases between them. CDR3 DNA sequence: TGTGCCAGCAGTTACCGGGACTACACTGAAGCTTTCTTT. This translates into CASSYRDYTEAFF.

The chain's CDR3 is CANSSQDRGEDTQYF. The CDR3 bases are TGTGCCAACAGTTCCCAAGACAGGGGAGAAGATACGCAGTATTTT. The V call is TRBV11-2, the J call TRBJ2-3, with 8 bases aligning to TRBD1. The CDR3 loop spans 15 amino acids. The ends lost 10 bases at V and 5 bases at J; junction bases unmatched: 14. Per the germline V gene, CDR1 is SGHAT and CDR2 is FQNNGV.

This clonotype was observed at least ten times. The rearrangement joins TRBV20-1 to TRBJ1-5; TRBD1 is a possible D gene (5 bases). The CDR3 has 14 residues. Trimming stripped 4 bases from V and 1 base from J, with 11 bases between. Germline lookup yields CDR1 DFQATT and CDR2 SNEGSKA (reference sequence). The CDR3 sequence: CSATGPGSNQPQHF. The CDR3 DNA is TGCAGTGCTACGGGACCCGGGAGCAATCAGCCCCAGCATTTT.

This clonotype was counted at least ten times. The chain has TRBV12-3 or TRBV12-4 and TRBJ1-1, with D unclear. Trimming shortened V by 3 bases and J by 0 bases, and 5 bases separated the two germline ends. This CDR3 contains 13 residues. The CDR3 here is CASSFSVNTEAFF. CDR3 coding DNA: TGTGCCAGCAGTTTCTCCGTGAACACTGAAGCTTTCTTT.

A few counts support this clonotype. The CDR3 nucleotides are TGTGCCAGCGGGATTATGGGACATCAGTTGGAAAAACTGTTTTTT. This encodes CASGIMGHQLEKLFF. The V call is TRBV6-1, the J call TRBJ1-4, with D possibly TRBD1 on 6 matching bases. V was cut by 8 bases and J by 8 bases, with 21 bases left in between. The germline gives CDR1 MNHNS, CDR2 SASEGT. The CDR3 covers 15 residues.

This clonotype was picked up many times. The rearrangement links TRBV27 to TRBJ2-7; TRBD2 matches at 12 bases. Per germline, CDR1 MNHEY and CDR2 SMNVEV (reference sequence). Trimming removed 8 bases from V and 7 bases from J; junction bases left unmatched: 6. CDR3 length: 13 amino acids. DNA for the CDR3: TGTGCCAGCTCTAGCGGGGGGGCAAAGGAGCAGTACTTC. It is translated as CASSSGGAKEQYF.

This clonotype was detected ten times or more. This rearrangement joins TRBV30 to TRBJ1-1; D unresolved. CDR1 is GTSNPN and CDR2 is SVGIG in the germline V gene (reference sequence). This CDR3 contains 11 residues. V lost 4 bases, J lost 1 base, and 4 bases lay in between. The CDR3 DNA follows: TGTGCCTGGATTCCGAACACTGAAGCTTTCTTT. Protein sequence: CAWIPNTEAFF.

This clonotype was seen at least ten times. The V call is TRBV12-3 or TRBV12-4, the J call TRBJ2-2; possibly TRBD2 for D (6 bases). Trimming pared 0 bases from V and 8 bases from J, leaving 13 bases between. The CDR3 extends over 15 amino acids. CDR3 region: CASSLAAAGPGELFF. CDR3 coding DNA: TGTGCCAGCAGTTTAGCAGCGGCGGGGCCTGGGGAGCTGTTTTTT.

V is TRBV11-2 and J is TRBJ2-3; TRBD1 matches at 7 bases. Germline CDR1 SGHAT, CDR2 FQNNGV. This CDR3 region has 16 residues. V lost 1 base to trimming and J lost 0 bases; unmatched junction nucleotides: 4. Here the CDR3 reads CASSLARGQSTDTQYF. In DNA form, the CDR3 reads TGTGCCAGCAGCTTAGCAAGGGGACAGAGCACAGATACGCAGTATTTT.

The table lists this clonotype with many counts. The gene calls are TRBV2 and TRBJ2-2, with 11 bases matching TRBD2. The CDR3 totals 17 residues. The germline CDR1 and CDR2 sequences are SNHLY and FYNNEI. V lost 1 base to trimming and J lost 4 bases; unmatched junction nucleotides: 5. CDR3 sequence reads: CASSEGVTSGTTGELFF. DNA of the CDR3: TGTGCCAGCAGTGAAGGGGTGACTAGCGGGACCACCGGGGAGCTGTTTTTT.

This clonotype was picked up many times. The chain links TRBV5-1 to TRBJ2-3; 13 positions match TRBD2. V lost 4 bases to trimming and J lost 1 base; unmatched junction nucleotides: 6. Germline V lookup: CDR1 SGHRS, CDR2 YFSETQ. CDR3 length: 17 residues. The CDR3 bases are TGCGCCAGCAGCCTCACTAGCGGGGGGGCTCGCACAGATACGCAGTATTTT. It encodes CASSLTSGGARTDTQYF.

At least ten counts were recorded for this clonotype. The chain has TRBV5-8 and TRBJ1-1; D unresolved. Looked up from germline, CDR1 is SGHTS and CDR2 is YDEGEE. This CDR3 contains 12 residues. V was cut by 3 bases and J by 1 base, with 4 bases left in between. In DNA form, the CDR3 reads TGTGCCAGCAGCTCGGAGAACACTGAAGCTTTCTTT. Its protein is CASSSENTEAFF.

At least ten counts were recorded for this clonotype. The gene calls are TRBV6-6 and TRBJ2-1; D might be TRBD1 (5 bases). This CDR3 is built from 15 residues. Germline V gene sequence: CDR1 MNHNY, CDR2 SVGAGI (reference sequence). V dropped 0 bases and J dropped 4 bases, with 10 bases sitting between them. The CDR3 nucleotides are TGTGCCAGCAGTTACTCAAGGGGTCGGTACAATGAGCAGTTCTTC. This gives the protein CASSYSRGRYNEQFF.

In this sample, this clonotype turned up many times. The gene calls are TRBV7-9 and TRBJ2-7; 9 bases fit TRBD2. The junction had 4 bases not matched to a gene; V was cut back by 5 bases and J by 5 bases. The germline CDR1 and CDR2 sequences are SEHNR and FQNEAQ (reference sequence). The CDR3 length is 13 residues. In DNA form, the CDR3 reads TGTGCCAGCAGCCCCGGGACTAGCAACGAGCAGTACTTC. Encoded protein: CASSPGTSNEQYF. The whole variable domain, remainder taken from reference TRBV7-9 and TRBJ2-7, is DTGVSQNPRHKITKRGQNVTFRCDPISEHNRLYWYRQTLGQGPEFLTYFQNEAQLEKSRLLSDRFSAERPKGSFSTLEIQRTEQGDSAMYLCASSPGTSNEQYFGPGTRLTVT.

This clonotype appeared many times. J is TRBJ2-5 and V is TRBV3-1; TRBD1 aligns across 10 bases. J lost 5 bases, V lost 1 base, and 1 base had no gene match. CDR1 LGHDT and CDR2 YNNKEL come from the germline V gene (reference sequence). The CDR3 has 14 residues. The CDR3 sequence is CASSQGDRGETQYF. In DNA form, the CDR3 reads TGTGCCAGCAGCCAAGGGGACAGGGGTGAGACCCAGTACTTC.

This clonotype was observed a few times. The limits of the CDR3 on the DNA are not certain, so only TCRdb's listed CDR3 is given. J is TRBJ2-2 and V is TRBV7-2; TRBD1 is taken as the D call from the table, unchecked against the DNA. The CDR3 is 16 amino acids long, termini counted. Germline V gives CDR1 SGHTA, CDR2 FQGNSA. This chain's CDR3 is CASSAQGGGTGELFFF.

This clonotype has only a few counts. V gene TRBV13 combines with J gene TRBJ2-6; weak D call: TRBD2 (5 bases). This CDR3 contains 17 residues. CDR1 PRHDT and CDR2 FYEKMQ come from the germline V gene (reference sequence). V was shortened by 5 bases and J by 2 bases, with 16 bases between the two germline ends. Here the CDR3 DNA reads TGTGCCAGCAGCCACGGGGTCCTGGGAACTGGGGCCAACGTCCTGACTTTC. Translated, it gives CASSHGVLGTGANVLTF.

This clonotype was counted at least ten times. The CDR3 nucleotides are TGCAGTGCTAGGTCCAGGGAATATAGCAATCAGCCCCAGCATTTT. This sequence encodes CSARSREYSNQPQHF. The V gene is TRBV20-1, the J gene TRBJ1-5; tentative D call: TRBD1 (5 bases). The V end was cut by 3 bases, the J end by 0 bases, with 12 bases between. CDR1 is DFQATT, CDR2 SNEGSKA, per germline (reference sequence). The CDR3 length is 15 residues.